The clone carrying this T cell receptor beta chain was counted ten times or more. The antigen remains unidentified. The use of a sample-barcoded 5' primer and a J-beta primer mix characterized a second PCR of about 6 to 11 cycles. From the 5' RACE reads, TCRdb called clonotypes with MiXCR, one entry per CDR3 protein. The sample has 800,000 to 950,000 distinct CDR3 sequences; about 27% are singletons. RNA extraction gave at least 5.5 micrograms of total RNA per sample. The source of the sample is a study of blood T cells in healthy people across ages. Study-level points and caveats: Higher diversity and more naive CD4+ cells were features of long-lived donors, compared to aged donors.

Germline assignment: CDR1 MRHNA and CDR2 SNTAGT. The CDR3 runs to 13 residues. The V end lost 3 bases, the J end lost 6 bases, and 8 bases lay between the germline ends. This same sample was also part of a study on T cells of mothers and their children. That source adds: Each child contributed about 3 million TCR beta CDR3 reads, while each mother contributed over 8 million. Overlap in related mother-child pairs always slightly exceeded unrelated pairs, never significantly.

This chain uses TRBV6-4 with TRBJ2-2; no definite D call. The sequenced sample consisted of blood. The TCR sequence derives from a woman between 35 and 50 years old in good health. CDR3 sequence: CASSDGESGELFF. The CDR3 nucleotides are TGTGCCAGCAGTGATGGTGAATCCGGGGAGCTGTTTTTT.